The rows below give T cell receptor beta chains drawn from one sample of a study of T-cell reconstitution after alpha-beta-depleted transplantation in children. TCRdb recomputed calls from the PCR reads with MiXCR, one row per CDR3 protein. The table lists fewer than 750,000 distinct CDR3 sequences, 20% to 25% of them singletons. The source was PBMCs, mostly from graft donor cells, collected 360 days after TCRalphabeta/CD19-depleted stem cell transplant. These receptors were taken from a boy under three years old who had a stem cell transplant for acute myeloid leukemia, so the T cells may come from the graft donor. The CDR3 runs from the conserved cysteine through the conserved F or W. The D gene is left open where the match is weak. Clone size is not always given. Where it is, it says once, few, many or a class for expanded clones.

j_call: TRBJ1-1
clone_size: .
v_call: TRBV28
d_call: .
cdr3_nt: TGTGCCAGCAGTTGGGCACTAAGGGTGAACACTGAAGCTTTCTTT
cdr3_aa: CASSWALRVNTEAFF

j_call: TRBJ2-1
clone_size: .
v_call: TRBV18
d_call: .
cdr3_nt: TGTGCCAGCTCACTTGACGTATCCTATGAGCAGTTCTTC
cdr3_aa: CASSLDVSYEQFF

j_call: TRBJ2-3
clone_size: .
v_call: TRBV12-3/TRBV12-4
d_call: .
cdr3_nt: TGTGCCATCTCCTCCGGGCAGCTTAGCACAGATACGCAGTATTTT
cdr3_aa: CAISSGQLSTDTQYF

j_call: TRBJ2-6
clone_size: few
v_call: TRBV25-1
d_call: .
cdr3_nt: TGTGCCAGCAGTGAATGGGGCTCTGGGGCCAACGTCCTGACTTTC
cdr3_aa: CASSEWGSGANVLTF

j_call: TRBJ1-3
clone_size: .
v_call: TRBV28
d_call: TRBD1
cdr3_nt: TGTGCCAGCAGTTTTAGGGGACAGCGGGGAAACACCATATATTTT
cdr3_aa: CASSFRGQRGNTIYF

j_call: TRBJ2-1
clone_size: many
v_call: TRBV20-1
d_call: .
cdr3_nt: TGCAGTGCTAGAGATAAGGCGGTCCGTGAGCAGTTCTTC
cdr3_aa: CSARDKAVREQFF

j_call: TRBJ2-1
clone_size: .
v_call: TRBV20-1
d_call: TRBD2
cdr3_nt: TGCAGTGCTAGAGTACTAGCGGCTTACAATGAGCAGTTCTTC
cdr3_aa: CSARVLAAYNEQFF

j_call: TRBJ1-2
clone_size: .
v_call: TRBV5-4
d_call: TRBD1
cdr3_nt: TGTGCCAGCAGCTTGGGGGACAGGGTCGGCGGCTACACCTTC
cdr3_aa: CASSLGDRVGGYTF

j_call: TRBJ1-5
clone_size: many
v_call: TRBV12-3/TRBV12-4
d_call: TRBD1
cdr3_nt: TGTGCCAGCAGCCTAGACAGGGACCAGGTGGCCCAGCATTTT
cdr3_aa: CASSLDRDQVAQHF

j_call: TRBJ2-1
clone_size: few
v_call: TRBV12-3/TRBV12-4
d_call: .
cdr3_nt: TGTGCCAGCAGTTATAGTCTGTCCTACAATGAGCAGTTCTTC
cdr3_aa: CASSYSLSYNEQFF

j_call: TRBJ1-1
clone_size: few
v_call: TRBV7-8
d_call: TRBD1
cdr3_nt: TGTGCCAGCAGCTTAACAGGGGCGCGCATGAACACTGAAGCTTTCTTT
cdr3_aa: CASSLTGARMNTEAFF

j_call: TRBJ2-2
clone_size: few
v_call: TRBV12-3/TRBV12-4
d_call: TRBD1
cdr3_nt: TGTGCCAGCACCGACAGGGGCGACACCGGGGAGCTGTTTTTT
cdr3_aa: CASTDRGDTGELFF

j_call: TRBJ2-2
clone_size: many
v_call: TRBV6-2/TRBV6-3
d_call: .
cdr3_nt: TGTGCCAGCAGCCAGGTCCACACCGGGGAGCTGTTTTTT
cdr3_aa: CASSQVHTGELFF

j_call: TRBJ2-1
clone_size: .
v_call: TRBV7-9
d_call: .
cdr3_nt: TGTGCCAGCAGTCATACTACCGGGGTTTATGAGCAGTTCTTC
cdr3_aa: CASSHTTGVYEQFF

j_call: TRBJ2-1
clone_size: many
v_call: TRBV29-1
d_call: TRBD1
cdr3_nt: TGCAGCGTGGACGGGACAGGGTCAACAAATGAGCAGTTCTTC
cdr3_aa: CSVDGTGSTNEQFF

j_call: TRBJ1-3
clone_size: few
v_call: TRBV6-5
d_call: TRBD1
cdr3_nt: TGTGCCAGCAGTTACCGACAGGGCGGAAACACCATATATTTT
cdr3_aa: CASSYRQGGNTIYF

j_call: TRBJ1-5
clone_size: many
v_call: TRBV6-5
d_call: .
cdr3_nt: TGTGCCAGCAGCTCCCTAAGGAAGGGTCAGCCCCAGCATTTT
cdr3_aa: CASSSLRKGQPQHF

j_call: TRBJ2-3
clone_size: many
v_call: TRBV10-3
d_call: TRBD1
cdr3_nt: TGTGCCATCAGCCCCTCGGGGGACAGGGATAGGGCAGATACGCAGTATTTT
cdr3_aa: CAISPSGDRDRADTQYF

j_call: TRBJ2-1
clone_size: few
v_call: TRBV11-1
d_call: .
cdr3_nt: TGTGCCAGCAGTCCAGGGGCCCTTCTCTCCTACAATGAGCAGTTCTTC
cdr3_aa: CASSPGALLSYNEQFF

j_call: TRBJ1-1
clone_size: few
v_call: TRBV9
d_call: .
cdr3_nt: TGTGCCAGCAGCACCTACCTGGGGTCTGAAGCTTTCTTT
cdr3_aa: CASSTYLGSEAFF

j_call: TRBJ2-2
clone_size: .
v_call: TRBV29-1
d_call: TRBD2
cdr3_nt: TGCAGCGGGGGACGGGAGGGCACCGGGGAGCTGTTTTTT
cdr3_aa: CSGGREGTGELFF

j_call: TRBJ2-5
clone_size: few
v_call: TRBV4-3
d_call: TRBD1
cdr3_nt: TGCGCCAGCAGCCAAGATAGGGGACAGGGGACCCAGTACTTC
cdr3_aa: CASSQDRGQGTQYF

j_call: TRBJ1-5
clone_size: many
v_call: TRBV12-3/TRBV12-4
d_call: .
cdr3_nt: TGTGCCAGCACCGATGCTTTGGGTAATCAGCCCCAGCATTTT
cdr3_aa: CASTDALGNQPQHF

j_call: TRBJ2-7
clone_size: few
v_call: TRBV27
d_call: .
cdr3_nt: TGTGCCAGCAGTTCAATGCGGGGGCCTAGCTCCTACGAGCAGTACTTC
cdr3_aa: CASSSMRGPSSYEQYF

j_call: TRBJ1-6
clone_size: many
v_call: TRBV20-1
d_call: .
cdr3_nt: TGCAGTGCTAGAGATACAGCAAATTCACCCCTCCACTTT
cdr3_aa: CSARDTANSPLHF

j_call: TRBJ1-1
clone_size: many
v_call: TRBV20-1
d_call: .
cdr3_nt: TGCAGTGCTAGGGATGGAAAGAACACTGAAGCTTTCTTT
cdr3_aa: CSARDGKNTEAFF

j_call: TRBJ2-5
clone_size: .
v_call: TRBV2
d_call: .
cdr3_nt: TGTGCCAGTGCCGGGACTTTAGGGGAGACCCAGTACTTC
cdr3_aa: CASAGTLGETQYF

j_call: TRBJ2-1
clone_size: .
v_call: TRBV25-1
d_call: .
cdr3_nt: TGTGCCACCGGACAGACCTCCTACAATGAGCAGTTCTTC
cdr3_aa: CATGQTSYNEQFF

j_call: TRBJ2-1
clone_size: few
v_call: TRBV20-1
d_call: TRBD2
cdr3_nt: TGCAGTGCTAGGAGAGCGGGGGGAATAAGGGAGCAGTTCTTC
cdr3_aa: CSARRAGGIREQFF

j_call: TRBJ2-2
clone_size: few
v_call: TRBV4-3
d_call: .
cdr3_nt: TGCGCCAGCAGCCGCTTAACCGGGACAAACACCGGGGAGCTGTTTTTT
cdr3_aa: CASSRLTGTNTGELFF

j_call: TRBJ1-2
clone_size: .
v_call: TRBV21-1
d_call: .
cdr3_nt: TGTGCCAGCCCTCTGGGACGCCTATATGGCTACACCTTC
cdr3_aa: CASPLGRLYGYTF

j_call: TRBJ2-2
clone_size: few
v_call: TRBV6-4
d_call: .
cdr3_nt: TGTGCCAGCAGTGAGGGGGGTCTGGACACCGGGGAGCTGTTTTTT
cdr3_aa: CASSEGGLDTGELFF

j_call: TRBJ1-4
clone_size: .
v_call: TRBV6-5
d_call: .
cdr3_nt: TGTGCCAGCAGTTACTCGTGGCTCGCAACTAATGAAAAACTGTTTTTT
cdr3_aa: CASSYSWLATNEKLFF

j_call: TRBJ2-5
clone_size: .
v_call: TRBV27
d_call: .
cdr3_nt: TGTGCCAGCAGTCAGGGGATGACCCAGTACTTC
cdr3_aa: CASSQGMTQYF

j_call: TRBJ1-3
clone_size: many
v_call: TRBV20-1
d_call: TRBD1
cdr3_nt: TGCAGTGCTACCCGACAGGGGTACTCTGGAAACACCATATATTTT
cdr3_aa: CSATRQGYSGNTIYF

j_call: TRBJ2-6
clone_size: few
v_call: TRBV9
d_call: .
cdr3_nt: TGTGCCAGCAGCGCGACGCCCTCTGGGGCCAACGTCCTGACTTTC
cdr3_aa: CASSATPSGANVLTF

j_call: TRBJ1-2
clone_size: many
v_call: TRBV30
d_call: .
cdr3_nt: TGTGCCTGGAGTAGAGGCCTCGGGGGCTACACCTTC
cdr3_aa: CAWSRGLGGYTF

j_call: TRBJ1-4
clone_size: .
v_call: TRBV27
d_call: .
cdr3_nt: TGTGCCAGCAGTTCGCTCAGGGGTTCTAATGAAAAACTGTTTTTT
cdr3_aa: CASSSLRGSNEKLFF

j_call: TRBJ1-5
clone_size: .
v_call: TRBV29-1
d_call: .
cdr3_nt: TGCAGCGTATGGACAGATAATAGCAATCAGCCCCAGCATTTT
cdr3_aa: CSVWTDNSNQPQHF